The 11 T cell receptor beta chains below all came from one sample that was sequenced in a study of T cell changes during pregnancy in multiple sclerosis. Assay: immunoSEQ multiplex PCR; the TCRdb copy retains only in-frame clones and omits some. The sample includes about 83,000 clones, approximately 90% of them seen just once. The material sequenced was PBMCs, taken in the first trimester of pregnancy. The receptors were sampled from a female donor in good health, serving as a control in a pregnancy study. Some clones in this sample may be carry-over from other donors' samples.

The chain joins TRBV6-6 to TRBJ2-1, with 8 bases that match TRBD2. CDR1 is MNHNY, CDR2 SVGAGI, per germline (reference sequence). This CDR3 is 14 amino acids long. Trimming cost V 6 bases and J 9 bases; bases outside gene matches: 10. CDR3 loop: CASRPGGRESEQFF. The CDR3 nucleotides are TGTGCCAGCAGACCGGGGGGGCGGGAGTCTGAGCAGTTCTTC.

This chain links TRBV28 with TRBJ2-2, with 9 bases lining up with TRBD2. J was trimmed by 5 bases and V by 3 bases; bases with no gene match: 1. CDR3 length equals 14 residues. Per the germline V gene, CDR1 is MDHEN and CDR2 is SYDVKM. CDR3 sequence reads: CASSFLAGTGELFF. CDR3 nucleotides: TGTGCCAGCAGTTTTCTAGCGGGAACCGGGGAGCTGTTTTTT. The full variable domain, in which reference TRBV28 and TRBJ2-2 provide the parts outside the CDR3, is DVKVTQSSRYLVKRTGEKVFLECVQDMDHENMFWYRQDPGLGLRLIYFSYDVKMKEKGDIPEGYSVSREKKERFSLILESASTNQTSMYLCASSFLAGTGELFFGEGSRLTVL.

This rearrangement joins TRBV6-1 to TRBJ2-1, with D unresolved. Germline CDR1 and CDR2: MNHNS and SASEGT. This CDR3 contains 13 residues. V lost 2 bases to trimming and J lost 9 bases, with 11 bases between them. The CDR3 reads CASSELVSGEQFF. The DNA of the CDR3 is TGTGCCAGCAGTGAACTAGTTTCGGGTGAGCAGTTCTTC.

This chain uses TRBV19 with TRBJ2-6; 7 bases map to TRBD1. Germline V gene data show CDR1 as LNHDA and CDR2 as SQIVND (reference sequence). After removal of 6 bases from V and 0 bases from J, the junction contained 5 bases not matched to a gene. The length of the CDR3 is 16 residues. CDR3 region: CASRLGQSSGANVLTF. The CDR3 DNA reads TGTGCCAGTAGACTGGGACAGAGCTCTGGGGCCAACGTCCTGACTTTC.

This chain joins TRBV19 and TRBJ1-1; TRBD1 agrees at 8 bases. The J segment lost 5 bases and the V segment lost 6 bases, leaving 11 bases of the junction unmatched. The CDR3 is made up of 15 amino acids. Germline V CDR1 and CDR2: LNHDA, SQIVND (reference sequence). The CDR3 sequence is CASRRDSGGWTEAFF. CDR3 bases: TGTGCCAGTAGGCGTGACTCAGGGGGCTGGACTGAAGCTTTCTTT.

The chain links TRBV7-9 to TRBJ2-5, with 8 bases lining up with TRBD1. The CDR3 totals 15 residues. J lost 4 bases, V lost 5 bases, and 9 bases had no gene match. Germline lookup yields CDR1 SEHNR and CDR2 FQNEAQ (reference sequence). The CDR3 sequence is CASSHGQGGRETQYF. As DNA, the CDR3 is TGTGCCAGCAGCCACGGACAGGGTGGGCGAGAGACCCAGTACTTC.

Only one count was recorded for this clone. This rearrangement joins TRBV6-1 to TRBJ2-1, with 11 bases identical to TRBD2. V shed 4 bases, J shed 5 bases, and the junction held 7 bases outside the gene matches. Per germline, CDR1 MNHNS and CDR2 SASEGT. This CDR3 is 16 amino acids long. CDR3: CASSVDSGGAHNEQFF. Written as DNA, the CDR3 is TGTGCCAGCAGTGTAGATAGCGGGGGGGCCCACAATGAGCAGTTCTTC.

The V and J genes are TRBV6-5 and TRBJ2-7; tentative D call: TRBD2 (6 bases). This CDR3 has 15 residues. Germline-derived CDR1 and CDR2 are MNHEY and SVGAGI. V was trimmed by 2 bases and J by 7 bases, leaving 18 bases between them. This CDR3 reads CASSYGLDGAGEQYF. The CDR3 coding sequence is TGTGCCAGCAGTTACGGCTTAGACGGGGCGGGAGAGCAGTACTTC.

The chain couples TRBV15 to TRBJ2-7; a weak D match, TRBD1 (6 bases). Germline V gives CDR1 LNHNV, CDR2 YYDKDF (reference sequence). The CDR3 runs to 14 residues. The V gene lost 3 bases and the J gene lost 2 bases, with 11 bases spanning the gap. In DNA, the CDR3 is TGTGCCACCAGCAGTCTAGGGGGTGCCTACGAGCAGTACTTC. Its protein product is CATSSLGGAYEQYF. The full variable domain, its missing parts supplied by reference TRBV15 and TRBJ2-7, is DAMVIQNPRYQVTQFGKPVTLSCSQTLNHNVMYWYQQKSSQAPKLLFHYYDKDFNNEADTPDNFQSRRPNTSFCFLDIRSPGLGDTAMYLCATSSLGGAYEQYFGPGTRLTVT.

The rearrangement uses TRBV6-4 and TRBJ2-1; D might be TRBD2 (5 bases). V was pared by 5 bases and J by 3 bases, with 8 bases between. The CDR3 totals 13 residues. Germline-derived CDR1 and CDR2 are MRHNA and SNTAGT. CDR3 nucleotide sequence: TGTGCCAGCAGTCCTCGGGGCTACAATGAGCAGTTCTTC. Its protein product is CASSPRGYNEQFF.

The rearrangement links TRBV11-2 to TRBJ1-6, with TRBD1 matching 7 bases. CDR3 length: 14 amino acids. Germline CDR1 and CDR2: SGHAT and FQNNGV. The V segment lost 3 bases and the J segment 7 bases; nucleotides outside the gene matches: 3. The CDR3 is CASSLGQPNSPLHF. The CDR3 DNA reads TGTGCCAGCAGCTTGGGACAGCCGAATTCACCCCTCCACTTT.